The 13 T cell receptor beta chains given below trace back to one sample, sequenced in a study of blood T cell repertoires in COVID-19. Profiled with immunoSEQ multiplex PCR; TCRdb holds only in-frame clones, not every one. The table lists 150,000 or so clones, around 90% of them singletons. Input material: peripheral blood. The receptors were sampled from a man between 60 and 75 years old with COVID-19, enrolled during active disease.

The chain has TRBV11-1 and TRBJ1-1; D perhaps matches TRBD1 (6 bases). CDR3 length: 14 amino acids. The ends were cut back, 3 bases at V and 0 bases at J, with 8 bases in the middle. Germline assignment: CDR1 SGHAT and CDR2 FQDESV (reference sequence). The CDR3 loop reads CASSFSGVNTEAFF. The CDR3 DNA follows: TGTGCCAGCAGCTTTTCAGGGGTGAACACTGAAGCTTTCTTT.

This chain links TRBV28 with TRBJ2-7, with 7 bases matching TRBD1. Germline-derived CDR1 and CDR2 are MDHEN and SYDVKM. V shed 6 bases and J 3 bases; nucleotides not matched to a gene: 8. There are 14 residues in the CDR3. CDR3 sequence: CASRLNRGLYEQYF. The CDR3, as DNA: TGTGCCAGCAGACTTAACAGGGGCCTCTACGAGCAGTACTTC.

The sample holds one count of this clone. The rearrangement joins TRBV11-2 to TRBJ1-2; D remains unclear. From germline, CDR1 is SGHAT and CDR2 FQNNGV. This CDR3 is built from 14 residues. V lost 0 bases to trimming and J lost 8 bases, with 13 bases between them. CDR3 residues: CASSLDSAGGGYTF. The CDR3 nucleotides are TGTGCCAGCAGCTTAGATTCGGCTGGAGGAGGCTACACCTTC.

The chain recombines TRBV5-6 with TRBJ1-1; unclear D gene. The V and J ends lost 5 bases and 0 bases respectively, with 5 bases between them. CDR3 size: 12 residues. The germline gives CDR1 SGHDT, CDR2 YYEEEE. CDR3 protein: CASSSMNTEAFF. The CDR3 DNA follows: TGTGCCAGCAGTTCTATGAACACTGAAGCTTTCTTT.

The rearrangement uses TRBV6-4 and TRBJ1-2, with TRBD1 as a possible D gene (5 bases). With 6 bases removed from V and 7 bases from J, the gap between germline ends came to 24 bases. Per the germline V gene, CDR1 is MRHNA and CDR2 is SNTAGT. The CDR3 has 16 amino acids. The chain's CDR3 is CASREDRQGRLGGYTF. The CDR3 DNA reads as TGTGCCAGCAGGGAAGACCGGCAGGGTCGCCTTGGTGGCTACACCTTC.

The CDR3 here is CASSSTGVGDFNQPQHF. The CDR3, as DNA: TGTGCCAGCAGCTCAACAGGCGTTGGTGACTTTAATCAGCCCCAGCATTTT. The V call is TRBV5-6, the J call TRBJ1-5; TRBD1 might be the D (5 bases). The CDR3 has 17 amino acids. Germline CDR1 is SGHDT and CDR2 is YYEEEE. V was cut by 3 bases and J by 4 bases, with 20 bases left in between.

CDR3 DNA sequence: TGCGCCAGCAGCGAAGGGGGCCTCACAGATACGCAGTATTTT. This gives the protein CASSEGGLTDTQYF. The chain uses TRBV5-1 and TRBJ2-3; 7 bases map to TRBD1. The CDR3 extends over 14 amino acids. Per the germline V gene, CDR1 is SGHRS and CDR2 is YFSETQ. The ends lost 4 bases at V and 2 bases at J; junction bases unmatched: 4.

The chain is built from TRBV5-6 and TRBJ1-2, with no clear D. The V and J ends lost 4 bases and 6 bases respectively, with 19 bases between them. The CDR3 is 15 residues long. CDR1 is SGHDT and CDR2 is YYEEEE in the germline V gene. CDR3 in amino acids: CASSIISGWANGYTF. CDR3 DNA sequence: TGTGCCAGCAGCATCATTTCGGGGTGGGCAAATGGCTACACCTTC.

V gene TRBV9 combines with J gene TRBJ2-3; a possible D gene is TRBD2 (5 bases). The CDR3 totals 17 residues. V was pared by 3 bases and J by 2 bases, with 19 bases between. The germline V gene has CDR1 SGDLS and CDR2 YYNGEE. The CDR3 DNA sequence: TGTGCCAGCAGCGCCCATTGGAGCGGCCCCTTCACAGATACGCAGTATTTT. This codes for CASSAHWSGPFTDTQYF. Drawing the rest from reference TRBV9 and TRBJ2-3, the complete variable domain is DSGVTQTPKHLITATGQRVTLRCSPRSGDLSVYWYQQSLDQGLQFLIQYYNGEERAKGNILERFSAQQFPDLHSELNLSSLELGDSALYFCASSAHWSGPFTDTQYFGPGTRLTVL.

J is TRBJ2-2 and V is TRBV7-3; 7 bases are shared with TRBD1. The V and J ends lost 4 bases and 1 base, in that order; junction bases with no gene match: 3. The germline V gene has CDR1 SGHTA and CDR2 FQGTGA. CDR3 length: 15 residues. In nucleotides, the CDR3 is TGTGCCAGCAGCTCCAACAGGGGGAACACCGGGGAGCTGTTTTTT. Translating gives CASSSNRGNTGELFF.

The gene calls are TRBV19 and TRBJ1-3; perhaps TRBD1 as D (6 bases). The CDR3 loop spans 14 amino acids. The V end was cut by 8 bases, the J end by 4 bases, with 15 bases between. Germline-derived CDR1 and CDR2 are LNHDA and SQIVND (reference sequence). The CDR3 nucleotides are TGTGCCAGTTCCGGGGCGACAGGCGGAAACACCATATATTTT. Its translation is CASSGATGGNTIYF.

Concerning this clone itself: The same CDR3 arises from other DNA sequences in this sample as well. V gene TRBV6-4 combines with J gene TRBJ1-6, with 9 positions matching TRBD1. CDR1 is MRHNA and CDR2 is SNTAGT in the germline V gene. This CDR3 is built from 14 residues. Trimming removed 6 bases from V and 6 bases from J; junction bases left unmatched: 3. In DNA, the CDR3 is TGTGCCAGCAGCCAGGGACAGGGTAATTCACCCCTCCACTTT. This encodes CASSQGQGNSPLHF.

The chain links TRBV4-3 to TRBJ1-2; a possible D gene is TRBD1 (6 bases). CDR3 size: 15 residues. The V gene lost 3 bases and the J gene lost 4 bases, with 15 bases spanning the gap. CDR1 and CDR2 (germline): LGHNA, YSLEER. The CDR3 is CASSQYQGPGYGYTF. CDR3 nucleotide sequence: TGCGCCAGCAGCCAGTACCAGGGGCCGGGCTATGGCTACACCTTC.